This is a list of T cell receptor beta chains from one sample in a study of T cells in Graves' hyperthyroidism and ophthalmopathy. MiXCR was run by TCRdb on the multiplex PCR reads, yielding one entry per CDR3 protein. The table has 300,000 to 450,000 distinct CDR3 sequences, about a sixth seen once. Source material: blood. All receptors come from a woman between 18 and 29 years old with Graves' hyperthyroidism that later progressed to Graves' ophthalmopathy. Each CDR3 is given with its conserved first and last residue. A D gene is named only where the DNA matches it firmly. The listing skips clone size in some rows; elsewhere it reads once, few, many or a size class.

clone size,V gene,D gene,J gene,CDR3 protein,CDR3 DNA
many,TRBV11-2,TRBD1,TRBJ2-1,CASSSRDRGINEQFF,TGTGCCAGCAGCTCCCGGGACAGGGGAATCAATGAGCAGTTCTTC
few,TRBV6-1,TRBD1,TRBJ2-3,CASSEAEGASDTQYF,TGTGCCAGCAGTGAAGCTGAGGGGGCATCAGATACGCAGTATTTT
many,TRBV28,-,TRBJ2-7,CASSLEVLLMGQYF,TGTGCCAGCAGTTTGGAAGTTCTCCTAATGGGGCAGTACTTC
many,TRBV28,TRBD1,TRBJ2-7,CASSGQGGDYEQYF,TGTGCCAGCAGCGGACAGGGGGGGGACTACGAGCAGTACTTC
many,TRBV7-9,-,TRBJ1-1,CASSSGRRDTEAFF,TGTGCCAGCAGCTCCGGTCGGCGGGACACTGAAGCTTTCTTT
many,TRBV2,-,TRBJ2-1,CASTPSGVSEQFF,TGTGCCAGCACCCCCTCGGGGGTGAGTGAGCAGTTCTTC
-,TRBV7-8,-,TRBJ2-1,CASSLSWSQDSYNEQFF,TGTGCCAGCAGTTTATCGTGGAGCCAGGACTCCTACAATGAGCAGTTCTTC
few,TRBV27,TRBD1,TRBJ2-1,CASSPGQQNNEQFF,TGTGCCAGCAGCCCGGGACAGCAAAACAATGAGCAGTTCTTC
many,TRBV2,-,TRBJ2-5,CASSVDKTQYF,TGTGCCAGCAGTGTTGACAAGACCCAGTACTTC
many,TRBV20-1,-,TRBJ2-7,CSARDVAESYEQYF,TGCAGTGCTAGAGACGTGGCAGAGAGCTACGAGCAGTACTTC
few,TRBV29-1,-,TRBJ2-1,CSASLDHEQFF,TGCAGCGCCTCCCTCGATCACGAGCAGTTCTTC
many,TRBV12-3/TRBV12-4,-,TRBJ2-1,CASTAAETDEQFF,TGTGCCAGCACCGCAGCGGAAACGGATGAGCAGTTCTTC
few,TRBV19,TRBD1,TRBJ1-4,CASSSWDRRSNEKLFF,TGTGCCAGTAGTTCGTGGGACAGGAGATCTAATGAAAAACTGTTTTTT
many,TRBV30,-,TRBJ2-7,CAWRADSYEQYF,TGTGCCTGGAGGGCAGACTCCTACGAGCAGTACTTC
-,TRBV24-1,TRBD1,TRBJ1-5,CATSDLLRDSDQPQHF,TGTGCCACCAGTGATTTGCTCCGGGACAGTGATCAGCCCCAGCATTTT
once,TRBV6-1,-,TRBJ2-3,CASSEVLTDTQYF,TGTGCCAGCAGTGAAGTGCTGACAGATACGCAGTATTTT
-,TRBV20-1,-,TRBJ2-5,CSANTGSQTQYF,TGCAGTGCCAATACAGGGAGTCAGACCCAGTACTTC
few,TRBV6-2/TRBV6-3,-,TRBJ2-7,CASSYSHGSEQYF,TGTGCCAGCAGTTACTCCCATGGGTCCGAGCAGTACTTC